The 15 T cell receptor beta chains below all came from one sample that was sequenced in a study of T cell clonality in common variable immunodeficiency. The assay was immunoSEQ multiplex PCR, and TCRdb's table has in-frame clones only and misses some. The specimen has 55,000 or so clones, none found just once. Input material: peripheral blood mononuclear cells. Receptors were obtained from a person between 18 and 75 years old in good health.

Many counts were recorded for this clone. The read terminates 3 residues before the CDR3 end, so the remaining end is supplied by the germline J gene. The V gene is TRBV19, the J gene TRBJ1-1; D uncertain. Looked up from germline, CDR1 is LNHDA and CDR2 is SQIVND (reference sequence). V shed 4 bases and J shed 1 base, with 7 bases lying between them. This CDR3 is 13 amino acids long. CDR3 residues: CASSTRWNTEAFF. Incomplete CDR3 DNA: TGTGCCAGTAGTACCCGTTGGAACACTGAA.

The table lists this clone with many counts. The sequence runs out 3 residues before the end of the CDR3; the remainder is reconstructed from the germline J gene. V is TRBV6-1 and J is TRBJ2-1; 9 positions agree with TRBD1. In germline, CDR1 is MNHNS, CDR2 SASEGT. J lost 2 bases, V lost 1 base, and 0 bases had no gene match. This CDR3 has 15 residues. CDR3 DNA, as far as it was read: TGTGCCAGCAGTGAAGGACAGGGGGCCTACAATGAG. Protein product: CASSEGQGAYNE. The complete CDR3 reads CASSEGQGAYNEQFF.

This clone was recorded at least ten times. The CDR3 goes on 3 residues after the read ends, and that part is filled in from the germline J gene. The chain carries TRBV18 and TRBJ2-5; perhaps TRBD1 as D (6 bases). CDR3 size: 15 residues. Germline CDR1 reads KGHSH; CDR2 reads LQKENI. The V end lost 8 bases, the J end lost 2 bases, and 18 bases lay between the germline ends. CDR3 bases read: TGTGCCAGCGGTACCCGTGGGGGCTTACAAGAGACC. Translating it yields CASGTRGGLQET. The full CDR3 protein is CASGTRGGLQETQYF.

At least ten counts were recorded for this clone. Read coverage stops 3 residues before the CDR3 terminus; the germline J gene supplies the remainder. The chain is built from TRBV5-1 and TRBJ2-3, with TRBD2 matching 8 bases. The germline CDR1 and CDR2 sequences are SGHRS and YFSETQ. Losses at the gene ends were 4 bases for V and 0 bases for J; bases not matched to a gene: 4. The CDR3 runs to 15 residues. The CDR3 sequence: CASSEGLVSTDTQYF. The sequenced CDR3 bases are TGCGCCAGCAGCGAGGGACTAGTTAGCACAGATACG.

This clone was counted many times. With the read ending 3 residues before the CDR3 end, the germline J gene is used to fill in that end. The chain employs TRBV20-1 and TRBJ2-5; a possible D gene is TRBD2 (7 bases). The V gene lost 1 base and the J gene lost 3 bases, with 12 bases spanning the gap. Per germline, CDR1 DFQATT and CDR2 SNEGSKA (reference sequence). CDR3 length equals 14 residues. The DNA read from the CDR3 is TGCAGTGCTAGAGGCGGGGGCTCGAAAGAGACC. This gives the protein CSARGGGSKET. The complete CDR3 reads CSARGGGSKETQYF.

This clone was recorded many times. The read stops 3 residues short of the end of the CDR3; the missing end is completed from the germline J gene. V gene TRBV20-1 combines with J gene TRBJ2-3; 7 bases are shared with TRBD2. The CDR3 extends over 14 amino acids. V shed 1 base, J shed 2 bases, and the junction held 3 bases outside the gene matches. Germline CDR1 is DFQATT and CDR2 is SNEGSKA (reference sequence). The sequenced part of the CDR3 DNA is TGCAGTGCTAGAGCTAGCGGATACACAGATACG. Its translation: CSARASGYTDT. The complete CDR3 sequence is CSARASGYTDTQYF.

This clone was detected ten times or more. The CDR3 end is not reached by the read, which stops 3 residues before it; the germline J gene fills it in. The V gene is TRBV10-1, the J gene TRBJ1-1; D unclear. The germline V gene has CDR1 WNHNN and CDR2 SYGVQD (reference sequence). The CDR3 is 13 amino acids. Trimming removed 10 bases at V and 1 base at J, with 13 bases between. The sequenced part of the CDR3 DNA is TGCGCCACTATACTCCGAAGGAACACTGAA. This codes for CATILRRNTE. The CDR3 in its entirety is CATILRRNTEAFF.

In this sample, this clone turned up many times. Coverage ceases 3 residues before the CDR3 finishes, and the germline J gene fills in the end. This chain connects TRBV28 to TRBJ2-4, with 9 nucleotides matching TRBD1. This CDR3 contains 15 residues. Per the germline V gene, CDR1 is MDHEN and CDR2 is SYDVKM. Losses at the gene ends were 6 bases for V and 5 bases for J; bases not matched to a gene: 8. The CDR3 here is CASSNTGGSQNIQYF. The DNA read from the CDR3 is TGTGCCAGCAGCAATACAGGGGGCTCACAAAACATT. The full variable domain, its missing parts supplied by reference TRBV28 and TRBJ2-4, is DVKVTQSSRYLVKRTGEKVFLECVQDMDHENMFWYRQDPGLGLRLIYFSYDVKMKEKGDIPEGYSVSREKKERFSLILESASTNQTSMYLCASSNTGGSQNIQYFGAGTRLSVL.

As regards this clone: The read ends 3 residues before the CDR3 terminus; that terminus is restored from the germline J gene. V is TRBV18 and J is TRBJ1-2; 10 bases map to TRBD1. This CDR3 has 15 amino acids. Germline loops: CDR1 KGHSH, CDR2 LQKENI. The covered CDR3 bases are TGTGCCAGCTCACCGGGGACAGGGGCCCCCTACGAC. Translating it yields CASSPGTGAPYD. The complete CDR3 protein is CASSPGTGAPYDYTF. The variable domain in full, completed from reference TRBV18 and TRBJ1-2, reads NAGVMQNPRHLVRRRGQEARLRCSPMKGHSHVYWYRQLPEEGLKFMVYLQKENIIDESGMPKERFSAEFPKEGPSILRIQQVVRGDSAAYFCASSPGTGAPYDYTFGSGTRLTVV.

CDR3 DNA (partial): TGTGCCAGCAGCCTAGATCAGGCTAATGAAAAG. Translation gives CASSLDQANEK. The full CDR3 is CASSLDQANEKLFF. The V and J genes are TRBV7-2 and TRBJ2-2; D uncertain. The CDR3 extends 3 residues past the end of the read, so its final part is completed from the germline J gene. Germline CDR1 and CDR2: SGHTA and FQGNSA. This CDR3 is built from 14 residues.

This clone was seen more than once but under ten times. The missing CDR3 end, 3 residues past where the read stops, is filled in from the germline J gene. This sequence joins TRBV11-1 and TRBJ1-2, with D tentatively TRBD1 (6 bases). CDR3 length: 15 amino acids. Germline assignment: CDR1 SGHAT and CDR2 FQDESV (reference sequence). CDR3 in amino acids: CASSRNRETSEGYTF. Partial CDR3 DNA: TGTGCCAGCAGCCGAAACAGGGAGACGTCTGAAGGC.

This clone was seen more than once but under ten times. Read data end 3 residues before the CDR3 end; the end is taken from the germline J gene. This chain links TRBV30 with TRBJ2-3, with 9 bases fitting TRBD1. Germline V gives CDR1 GTSNPN, CDR2 SVGIG (reference sequence). The CDR3 covers 15 residues. The sequenced CDR3 bases are TGTGCCTGGAGTGTAGGCGGGACAGGGTGGGAGACG. Its translation is CAWSVGGTGWET. The CDR3 in full is CAWSVGGTGWETQYF.

In its sample, this clone was seen many times. From the germline J gene comes the end of the CDR3, since the read stops 3 residues before it. This chain uses TRBV20-1 with TRBJ2-1; 14 bases are shared with TRBD2. From germline, CDR1 is DFQATT and CDR2 SNEGSKA (reference sequence). The CDR3 consists of 16 residues. V trimming: 5 bases; J trimming: 7 bases; junction bases outside the gene matches: 10. The CDR3 reads CSADHRLAGGRNEQFF. The CDR3 DNA, read in part, is TGCAGTGCTGACCACCGACTAGCGGGGGGGAGGAATGAG.

This clone has at least ten counts. The read gets to within 3 residues of the CDR3 end, and the germline J gene fills in the rest. The chain employs TRBV4-1 and TRBJ2-4, with 9 bases that match TRBD2. Germline-derived CDR1 and CDR2 are MGHRA and YSYEKL. Losses at the gene ends were 1 base for V and 6 bases for J; bases not matched to a gene: 7. This CDR3 has 16 residues. Here the CDR3 reads CASSQGGLAETNIQYF. Partial CDR3 DNA: TGCGCCAGCAGCCAAGGGGGACTAGCCGAAACAAACATT.

Ten or more counts support this clone. The observed sequence ends 3 residues before the CDR3 terminus, with the missing tail filled in from the germline J gene. The V gene is TRBV20-1, the J gene TRBJ1-5; TRBD1 matches at 7 bases. Germline V gene lookup returns CDR1 DFQATT and CDR2 SNEGSKA (reference sequence). Trimming took 2 bases from V and 4 from J; bases not matched to a gene: 8. There are 15 residues in the CDR3. Here the CDR3 reads CSARFTGVRNQPQHF. The part of the CDR3 DNA that was read is TGCAGTGCTAGATTTACAGGGGTGCGTAATCAGCCC.